The clone carrying this TCR beta chain was counted once. The antigen is undetermined. On the immunoSEQ platform, TCR beta CDR3s were sequenced at survey depth. The assay was immunoSEQ multiplex PCR, and TCRdb's table has in-frame clones only and misses some. The data show approximately 4,000 clones, approximately 73% seen once. The record originates from a study of CD8 T cell repertoires and HIV-1 epitope variants. Background on the study: Epitopes were three Gag families plus Nef HW9 and YT9.

The CDR3 totals 15 residues. Germline CDR1 is MDHEN and CDR2 is SYDVKM. Trimming pared 6 bases from V and 2 bases from J, leaving 15 bases between. The sequencing input was cultured CD8+ T cells derived from PBMCs. The sequence derives from a male donor with HIV. The V and J genes are TRBV28 and TRBJ2-3; D perhaps matches TRBD1 (6 bases). The chain's CDR3 is CASSPGQFFTDTQYF. CDR3 nucleotides: TGTGCCAGCAGCCCTGGACAGTTTTTCACAGATACGCAGTATTTT.